Below, one T cell receptor beta chain is given with its context. Its antigen is not identified. Participating donors were healthy, HIV-negative adults free of recent acute infections or vaccinations. In germline, CDR1 is MDHEN, CDR2 SYDVKM. Trimming stripped 6 bases from V and 4 bases from J, with 15 bases between. There are 14 residues in the CDR3. For each subset, genomic DNA was distributed in equal portions over several immunoSEQ plates. TCRdb's table, derived via immunoSEQ multiplex PCR, lists solely in-frame clones and lacks some. The sample consists of over a million clones, approximately 78% of them appearing once. The sample comes from a study of shared clonotypes between healthy human individuals. Study summary: Sampling drew on donors who were two women and three men aged 18 to 49. Study-wide results and limits: Approximately 4.5% was the fraction of naive CD4 clonotypes found shared across four donors.

Sequences were obtained from memory CD4+ T cells from PBMCs. Subset of the sample: CD45RA-negative fraction. The receptor was derived from a man between 18 and 29 years old in good health. Some clones in this sample may be carry-over from other donors' samples. The V call is TRBV28, the J call TRBJ1-1; D is uncertain. The CDR3 reads CASRIDEWGTEAFF. CDR3 in DNA: TGTGCCAGCAGAATTGACGAATGGGGCACTGAAGCTTTCTTT.